This T cell receptor beta chain is drawn from a study of cytomegalovirus exposure and HLA in healthy donors. CDR3 size: 14 residues. V lost 4 bases and J lost 2, with 10 bases in between. CDR1 is MNHNS and CDR2 is SASEGT in the germline V gene. Whole-study findings and limits: Later analysis associated a missense DCLRE1C variant with TCR beta V- and J-gene trimming.

Both 60 Vbeta primers and 13 Jbeta primers went into the PCR. Method: immunoSEQ multiplex PCR; TCRdb's copy keeps in-frame clones and lacks some. In the table there are a few hundred thousand clones, 77% of which are singletons. This clone was observed once. Its target is unknown. Sequencing was done on a sample of PBMCs. The TCR comes from a woman aged 60 to 75 in good health and CMV-seropositive. The rearrangement joins TRBV6-1 to TRBJ2-3; D is possibly TRBD1 (6 bases). For the CDR3, the DNA is TGTGCCAGCAGTGTACGGGACACCACAGATACGCAGTATTTT. It is translated as CASSVRDTTDTQYF.